The source of this T cell receptor beta chain is a study of graft-versus-host responses after intestinal transplantation. Study background: As for transplant type, recipients had multivisceral, liver-intestinal, or isolated intestinal grafts. Following induction with anti-thymocyte globulin, all recipients were given tacrolimus and steroids for around three years.

The CDR3 runs to 16 residues. Germline CDR1 is SGHRS and CDR2 is YFSETQ. V dropped 3 bases and J dropped 1; count of bases not matched to a gene: 8. In regard to this clone: Its specificity is unknown.

Study-wide results and caveats: Present in recipient marrow, GvH clones included some that appeared first in ileum or blood. Peak GvH clone levels in circulation were associated with early post-transplant HvG declines.

Data came from immunoSEQ multiplex PCR; TCRdb stores just in-frame clones and leaves some out. The sample contains more than 20,000 clones, over 80% of which appear only once. This chain links TRBV5-1 with TRBJ1-2; TRBD1 matches at 8 bases. The sequences come from PBMCs, collected about 260 days after intestinal transplant. The TCR sequence derives from a human patient who received an intestinal transplant, so some T cells may come from the graft donor. This CDR3 is CASSSSGTGNNYGYTF. In nucleotides, the CDR3 is TGCGCCAGCAGCTCCTCAGGGACAGGCAATAACTATGGCTACACCTTC.